Shown below are 12 T cell receptor beta chains from a single sample sequenced in a study of human T cells and chemical hapten exposure. A single record per CDR3 protein comes from TCRdb applying MiXCR to the RACE reads. The sample has about 100,000 distinct CDR3 sequences, 10% to 12% seen once. As to time point: patch test 2, 6 weeks after DPC sensitization. Noted treatment: therapeutic diphenylcyclopropenone sensitization with weekly scalp DPC. This specimen was whole blood, taken in connection with sensitization to the hapten diphenylcyclopropenone (DPC). The receptors originated from a woman aged 40 to 50 with alopecia areata. Some clones in this sample may be carry-over from other donors' samples.

This clonotype was recorded at least ten times. The chain carries TRBV6-2 or TRBV6-3 and TRBJ2-3, with D tentatively TRBD1 (5 bases). The V gene's germline CDR1 is MNHEY and CDR2 SVGEGT. This CDR3 comprises 15 residues. V was shortened by 2 bases and J by 0 bases, with 9 bases between the two germline ends. CDR3 nucleotide sequence: TGTGCCAGCAGTTACCTCGGACACAGCACAGATACGCAGTATTTT. The encoded protein is CASSYLGHSTDTQYF.

This clonotype was counted ten times or more. This chain joins TRBV6-6 and TRBJ2-7; D is ambiguous. The CDR3 runs 13 residues. V gave up 6 bases and J gave up 0 bases, with 9 bases separating them. Germline CDR1 is MNHNY and CDR2 is SVGAGI (reference sequence). The CDR3, as DNA: TGTGCCAGCAGGAAGGACGGCTCCTACGAGCAGTACTTC. It codes for CASRKDGSYEQYF.

This clonotype was seen a few times. This chain joins TRBV11-2 and TRBJ1-5; D uncertain. The CDR3 consists of 13 residues. Trimming took 1 base from V and 5 from J, leaving 6 bases between them. The germline gives CDR1 SGHAT, CDR2 FQNNGV. DNA for the CDR3: TGTGCCAGCAGCTTAGTTTCTGATCAGCCCCAGCATTTT. It is translated as CASSLVSDQPQHF.

V and J are TRBV25-1 and TRBJ2-1; TRBD1 might be the D (6 bases). CDR1 is MGHDK and CDR2 is SYGVNS in the germline V gene. The V gene lost 10 bases and the J gene lost 7 bases, with 17 bases spanning the gap. This CDR3 has 13 residues. This CDR3 is CATRGTGKNEQFF. The CDR3 DNA sequence: TGTGCCACCAGGGGTACAGGGAAGAATGAGCAGTTCTTC.

This clonotype showed up just a few times. The rearrangement uses TRBV30 and TRBJ1-1; 9 bases match TRBD1. The CDR3 covers 13 residues. With V trimmed by 7 bases and J by 2 bases, 5 bases remained unmatched. In germline, CDR1 is GTSNPN, CDR2 SVGIG (reference sequence). This CDR3 reads CASYRGPNTEAFF. The CDR3 bases are TGTGCCTCCTACAGGGGGCCTAACACTGAAGCTTTCTTT.

The rearrangement joins TRBV12-3 or TRBV12-4 to TRBJ1-1; TRBD1 might be the D (6 bases). This CDR3 region has 16 residues. Trimming stripped 5 bases from V and 2 bases from J, with 18 bases between. Here the CDR3 reads CASSMSRGAGNTEAFF. The CDR3 nucleotides read TGTGCCAGCAGTATGAGCAGGGGTGCCGGAAACACTGAAGCTTTCTTT.

This clonotype has just a few counts. This chain uses TRBV12-3 or TRBV12-4 with TRBJ2-1; possible D gene TRBD1, 6 bases. This CDR3 is 12 amino acids long. V dropped 3 bases and J dropped 9 bases, with 9 bases sitting between them. This chain's CDR3 is CASSFKGGEQFF. CDR3 coding DNA: TGTGCCAGCAGTTTCAAAGGGGGTGAGCAGTTCTTC.

This clonotype was counted only a few times. V and J are TRBV5-4 and TRBJ2-5, with D unclear. Germline CDR1 is SGHNT and CDR2 is YYREEE (reference sequence). The CDR3 totals 11 residues. V lost 7 bases to trimming and J lost 5 bases, with 9 bases between them. For the CDR3, the DNA is TGTGCCAGCGGCAGATCCGAGACCCAGTACTTC. The encoded protein is CASGRSETQYF.

This clonotype appeared a few times. The chain is built from TRBV7-2 and TRBJ2-3, with D perhaps matching TRBD2 (5 bases). CDR1 is SGHTA, CDR2 FQGNSA, per germline. V was trimmed by 0 bases and J by 0 bases, leaving 7 bases between them. The CDR3 length is 15 residues. For the CDR3, the DNA is TGTGCCAGCAGCTTAGCCCGAGGGAGCACAGATACGCAGTATTTT. Translating gives CASSLARGSTDTQYF.

The chain uses TRBV29-1 and TRBJ2-7, with D perhaps assigned TRBD1 or TRBD2 (5 bases each). The V and J ends lost 5 bases and 6 bases respectively, with 20 bases between them. Germline assignment: CDR1 SQVTM and CDR2 ANQGSEA. There are 14 residues in the CDR3. CDR3 nucleotides: TGCAGCGTTCCCGGGGCCCCAGACGAGAGCGAGCAGTACTTC. This codes for CSVPGAPDESEQYF.

Ten or more counts support this clonotype. The gene calls are TRBV5-4 and TRBJ2-3; 11 bases are shared with TRBD2. In germline, CDR1 is SGHNT, CDR2 YYREEE (reference sequence). Trimming took 4 bases from V and 5 from J; bases not matched to a gene: 9. This CDR3 has 16 amino acids. The CDR3 here is CASSRSGGAVGDTQYF. CDR3 nucleotide sequence: TGTGCCAGCAGCCGTAGCGGGGGGGCCGTCGGAGATACGCAGTATTTT.

This clonotype was detected a few times. The genes are TRBV10-2 and TRBJ2-3, with a weak D call TRBD2 (5 bases). Germline V gene sequence: CDR1 WSHSY, CDR2 SAAADI. V was shortened by 7 bases and J by 2 bases, with 16 bases between the two germline ends. The CDR3 covers 15 residues. The CDR3 DNA reads as TGCGCCAGCACGCGCGAGGACGGGGACACAGATACGCAGTATTTT. It is translated as CASTREDGDTDTQYF.